These T cell receptor beta chains were read from a single sample in a study of CD8 T cells in ankylosing spondylitis. One entry per CDR3 protein results from TCRdb running MiXCR on the 5' RACE reads. The top ten hold about 2.2% of the sample, which has approximately 69,000 distinct CDR3 sequences, approximately 5% seen once. Sequencing used blood, either unsorted or a sorted T cell fraction (not recorded which). All receptors come from a male donor with ankylosing spondylitis or in good health (not recorded which). The CDR3 runs from the conserved cysteine through the conserved F or W.

J gene,V gene,CDR3 protein
TRBJ1-6,TRBV5-1,CASSLADSSSYNSPLHF
TRBJ2-5,TRBV5-1,CASSLEGVPQETQYF
TRBJ1-2,TRBV12-3/TRBV12-4,CASSLAGGRIYGYTF
TRBJ1-4,TRBV7-9,CASSPDGGTNEKLFF
TRBJ2-3,TRBV6-1,CATKDGPSTDTQYF
TRBJ2-5,TRBV20-1,CSAFRAGETQYF
TRBJ2-3,TRBV20-1,CSAPPGTSIEDTQYF
TRBJ2-3,TRBV7-2,CASSSFTSTDTQYF
TRBJ1-4,TRBV18,CVNSPGDTYNEKLFF
TRBJ1-2,TRBV3-1,CASSQEGQLKNGYTF
TRBJ2-2,TRBV9,CASGESNTGELFF
TRBJ1-1,TRBV12-3/TRBV12-4,CASSVRPGTGGGTEAFF
TRBJ1-1,TRBV5-1,CATRGGGINTEAFF
TRBJ1-2,TRBV29-1,CSVDDFKQDGYTF
TRBJ2-5,TRBV12-3/TRBV12-4,CASSPSGGAMETQYF
TRBJ2-7,TRBV9,CASSVASGDYEQYF
TRBJ2-5,TRBV3-1,CASSPSDRDQETQYF
TRBJ2-3,TRBV20-1,CSAYGTLTSTDTQYF
TRBJ2-1,TRBV29-1,CSVAQRNNEQFF
TRBJ2-5,TRBV20-1,CSGVLQLWRETQYF
TRBJ2-7,TRBV11-2,CASSLDGGAREQYF
TRBJ1-3,TRBV4-1,CASSHLRGDSGNTIYF
TRBJ1-1,TRBV5-1,CASSSTEAVLGNTEAFF
TRBJ2-6,TRBV7-9,CASSPGHFLSGANVLTF
TRBJ2-3,TRBV3-1,CASREGLGSPDTQYF
TRBJ1-2,TRBV6-2/TRBV6-3,CASSQDSYYGYTF
TRBJ2-5,TRBV20-1,CSARQILTSGVQETQYF
TRBJ1-2,TRBV12-3/TRBV12-4,CASSLGGPGTGYTF
TRBJ2-3,TRBV20-1,CSAGRESGGLADTQYF
TRBJ2-5,TRBV7-9,CASSSGTTGETQYF
TRBJ2-2,TRBV2,CASRAGLANTGELFF
TRBJ1-1,TRBV7-2,CASSPWGKNTEAFF
TRBJ2-5,TRBV5-1,CASSRAPETQETQYF
TRBJ2-7,TRBV28,CASVGLTSYEQYF
TRBJ1-1,TRBV29-1,CSVEQGRKTEAFF
TRBJ1-5,TRBV18,CASSRGTGSNQPQHF
TRBJ2-5,TRBV10-3,CATSGSETQYF
TRBJ2-2,TRBV18,CASSPDSNTGELFF
TRBJ1-6,TRBV5-5,CASSQTGVGNSPLHF
TRBJ2-1,TRBV12-3/TRBV12-4,CASTGQRSYNEQFF
TRBJ2-7,TRBV3-1,CASSQVVGQATFYEQYF
TRBJ2-7,TRBV6-1,CASRRDSDSYEQYF
TRBJ1-5,TRBV7-9,CASTDRADQPQHF
TRBJ2-1,TRBV5-1,CASSLATDLSYNEQFF
TRBJ1-5,TRBV12-3/TRBV12-4,CASSVGGAGQPQHF
TRBJ1-1,TRBV5-1,CASSLGLGKNTEAFF
TRBJ2-1,TRBV15,CATKPIVAGALNEQFF
TRBJ2-3,TRBV20-1,CSAKRDGDTDTQYF
TRBJ2-1,TRBV9,CASSPRDGLAGDLYNEQFF
TRBJ1-2,TRBV7-9,CASSHGQGNNYGYTF
TRBJ1-1,TRBV29-1,CSVGPGQEAFF
TRBJ2-3,TRBV7-9,CASSLGGATGDTQYF
TRBJ1-1,TRBV5-1,CASSFEQGITEAFF
TRBJ1-2,TRBV4-1,CASSQAGDDYGYTF